Listed here are 27 T cell receptor beta chains from one sample, sequenced in a study of radiotherapy plus CTLA-4 blockade in lung cancer. TCRdb keeps only in-frame clones here, not all; method: immunoSEQ multiplex PCR. The table lists 55,000 to 65,000 clones, roughly four fifths of them singletons, with around 3% in the top ten. The sample was peripheral blood, taken from a patient treated with radiotherapy plus ipilimumab. Every receptor here comes from a human donor with non-small cell lung cancer who had a complete response to radiotherapy plus ipilimumab.

The chain employs TRBV10-2 and TRBJ2-1; possible D gene TRBD2, 7 bases. V shed 7 bases and J shed 8 bases, with 24 bases lying between them. This CDR3 has 16 amino acids. Germline CDR1 and CDR2: WSHSY and SAAADI. The CDR3 sequence: CASTEPGGRGYHEQFF. CDR3 in DNA: TGCGCCAGCACCGAGCCGGGAGGCAGGGGATACCATGAGCAGTTCTTC.

The rearrangement joins TRBV12-5 to TRBJ2-1, with D possibly TRBD1 on 5 matching bases. Germline V lookup: CDR1 LGHNT, CDR2 FRNRAP. Trimming removed 7 bases from V and 9 bases from J, with 19 bases in between. CDR3 length equals 14 residues. CDR3 sequence: CASATDGRSGEQFF. The CDR3 region has the DNA TGTGCTAGTGCGACAGACGGCCGGTCCGGTGAGCAGTTCTTC.

The rearrangement links TRBV4-2 to TRBJ2-1, with D unresolved. Between the trimmed V and J ends, which lost 5 bases and 5 bases, there was a span of 4 bases. The CDR3 sequence is 11 residues long. CDR1 LGHNA and CDR2 YNFKEQ come from the germline V gene. CDR3 coding DNA: TGTGCCAGCAGCTCTCACAATGAGCAGTTCTTC. Translated, it gives CASSSHNEQFF.

In this sample, this clone turned up once. The chain employs TRBV6-1 and TRBJ2-3; 7 bases are a match to TRBD2. CDR1 is MNHNS and CDR2 is SASEGT in the germline V gene. The ends lost 6 bases at V and 2 bases at J; junction bases unmatched: 8. This CDR3 has 15 residues. DNA for the CDR3: TGTGCCAGCAGCCTTATTAGCGGGTACACAGATACGCAGTATTTT. This codes for CASSLISGYTDTQYF.

The rearrangement uses TRBV28 and TRBJ2-5, with D possibly matching TRBD1 (5 bases). V lost 5 bases and J 2 bases, leaving 9 bases between the germline ends. Germline V gene lookup returns CDR1 MDHEN and CDR2 SYDVKM. The CDR3 has 13 residues. The chain's CDR3 is CASSQGRQETQYF. The DNA for the CDR3 is TGTGCCAGCAGTCAGGGTCGGCAAGAGACCCAGTACTTC.

The CDR3 spells CASSYTGTGYYEQYF. The CDR3 nucleotides read TGTGCCAGCAGTTACACCGGGACAGGATACTACGAGCAGTACTTC. V and J are TRBV6-6 and TRBJ2-7; 8 nucleotides match TRBD1. V dropped 2 bases and J dropped 3; count of bases not matched to a gene: 6. This CDR3 spans 15 amino acids. Germline CDR1 reads MNHNY; CDR2 reads SVGAGI (reference sequence).

CDR3 DNA sequence: TGTGCCAGCAGCTTTCGGACTAGCGGGAGAAACATTCAGTACTTC. Its protein is CASSFRTSGRNIQYF. The J gene is TRBJ2-4, the V gene TRBV5-6; 13 nucleotides agree with TRBD2. This CDR3 region has 15 residues. Germline CDR1 SGHDT, CDR2 YYEEEE. Germline trimming cut 2 bases from V and 6 bases from J; bases unmatched to any gene: 2.

The count of this clone is one. The V gene is TRBV2, the J gene TRBJ2-7, with TRBD1 matching over 8 bases. This CDR3 is 14 amino acids long. V lost 6 bases and J lost 8; bases outside the gene matches: 12. Germline CDR1 and CDR2: SNHLY and FYNNEI. CDR3 in amino acids: CASRVSPDRAKQYF. CDR3 DNA sequence: TGTGCCAGCAGAGTCTCGCCGGACAGGGCTAAGCAGTACTTC.

This clone counts as medium-sized. The chain couples TRBV6-6 to TRBJ2-7, with D possibly TRBD1 on 5 matching bases. V lost 3 bases and J 3 bases, leaving 15 bases between the germline ends. The germline V gene has CDR1 MNHNY and CDR2 SVGAGI (reference sequence). The CDR3 is 15 amino acids. The CDR3 DNA follows: TGTGCCAGCAGTTATTCGGAAAGGGGCCACTACGAGCAGTACTTC. It codes for CASSYSERGHYEQYF.

The chain uses TRBV6-5 and TRBJ1-2, with TRBD1 as a possible D gene (5 bases). Germline loops: CDR1 MNHEY, CDR2 SVGAGI. V was trimmed by 6 bases and J by 8 bases, leaving 22 bases between them. There are 15 residues in the CDR3. The CDR3 coding sequence is TGTGCCAGCAGACCTACCGGCAGGGCGATTCTGGGCTACACCTTC. Its protein product is CASRPTGRAILGYTF.

CDR3 in DNA: TGCAGCGTTGAGGGGCATTCCTTCGACGAGCAGTACTTC. It encodes CSVEGHSFDEQYF. The chain joins TRBV29-1 to TRBJ2-7; a possible D gene is TRBD1 (5 bases). This CDR3 region has 13 residues. Germline loops: CDR1 SQVTM, CDR2 ANQGSEA. V was cut by 3 bases and J by 5 bases, with 14 bases left in between.

The V gene is TRBV19, the J gene TRBJ2-6; no reliable D call. CDR3 length equals 15 residues. The V end was cut by 7 bases, the J end by 0 bases, with 10 bases between. From germline, CDR1 is LNHDA and CDR2 SQIVND (reference sequence). In nucleotides, the CDR3 is TGTGCCAGTACCTTGGGCCTCTCTGGGGCCAACGTCCTGACTTTC. It yields the protein CASTLGLSGANVLTF.

The V call is TRBV10-3, the J call TRBJ2-7; weak D call: TRBD1 (7 bases). CDR1 and CDR2 from the germline V gene are ENHRY and SYGVKD. V was shortened by 5 bases and J by 5 bases, with 19 bases between the two germline ends. The CDR3 runs 15 residues. The CDR3 reads CAISTNQGGLDEQYF. The CDR3 nucleotides read TGTGCCATCAGTACGAATCAGGGGGGTCTAGACGAGCAGTACTTC.

In its sample, this clone was seen a few times. The V and J genes are TRBV30 and TRBJ1-5, with 11 bases lining up with TRBD1. CDR1 and CDR2 from the germline V gene are GTSNPN and SVGIG (reference sequence). After removal of 1 base from V and 2 bases from J, the junction contained 10 bases not matched to a gene. The CDR3 sequence is 18 residues long. CDR3 DNA sequence: TGTGCCTGGAGTGCGGGACAGGGGGTGTTTGGGGGCAATCAGCCCCAGCATTTT. Protein sequence: CAWSAGQGVFGGNQPQHF.

The chain has TRBV4-3 and TRBJ1-3; D is possibly TRBD1 (5 bases). The V gene lost 0 bases and the J gene lost 2 bases, with 8 bases spanning the gap. CDR1 is LGHNA and CDR2 is YSLEER in the germline V gene. This CDR3 has 15 residues. The CDR3 nucleotides are TGCGCCAGCAGCCAAGAACCAGGGCCTGGAAACACCATATATTTT. It encodes CASSQEPGPGNTIYF.

The chain joins TRBV19 to TRBJ1-5; the D gene is possibly TRBD1 (5 bases). Looked up from germline, CDR1 is LNHDA and CDR2 is SQIVND (reference sequence). This CDR3 comprises 12 residues. V gave up 9 bases and J gave up 5 bases, with 11 bases separating them. The CDR3 nucleotides are TGTGCCAGCCGATGGGGGGATCAGCCCCAGCATTTT. It is translated as CASRWGDQPQHF.

This chain joins TRBV7-8 and TRBJ2-7; D not certain. This CDR3 is 11 amino acids long. Trimming shortened V by 5 bases and J by 3 bases, and 5 bases separated the two germline ends. The V gene's germline CDR1 is SGHVS and CDR2 FQNEAQ. The DNA for the CDR3 is TGTGCCAGCAGCCGACTCTACGAGCAGTACTTC. Amino acids: CASSRLYEQYF.

The V gene is TRBV5-4, the J gene TRBJ2-5; no firm D call. Matching the DNA end better, TRBJ2-7 makes the J call doubtful. The CDR3 spans 13 residues. CDR1 is SGHNT and CDR2 is YYREEE in the germline V gene (reference sequence). The CDR3: CASSSEKWSEQYF. In DNA, the CDR3 is TGTGCCAGCAGCTCGGAAAAATGGAGCGAGCAGTACTTC.

The chain combines TRBV30 with TRBJ1-4; a possible D gene is TRBD1 (5 bases). CDR3 length: 13 amino acids. Trimming took off 6 bases at V and 10 bases at J, with 18 bases between the two ends. The germline CDR1 and CDR2 sequences are GTSNPN and SVGIG (reference sequence). The CDR3, as DNA: TGTGCCTGTCGGGACTTAGACCCCGGAAAACTGTTTTTT. It encodes CACRDLDPGKLFF.

The J gene is TRBJ2-5, the V gene TRBV7-2, with D tentatively TRBD2 (5 bases). The J call may be faulty, since TRBJ2-7 better matches the DNA end. CDR1 and CDR2 (germline): SGHTA, FQGNSA. CDR3 length: 13 residues. The CDR3 spells CASSLDGNYEQYF. In DNA form, the CDR3 reads TGTGCCAGCAGCTTAGACGGGAACTACGAGCAGTACTTC.

Comments on this clone: A read error may be the cause here, since a much bigger clone is one base away. This chain joins TRBV7-9 and TRBJ1-1, with TRBD1 matching 7 bases. Germline lookup yields CDR1 SEHNR and CDR2 FQNEAQ (reference sequence). The CDR3 is 14 residues long. Trimming at V came to 6 bases and at J to 2 bases, leaving 6 bases not matched to a gene. CDR3 sequence reads: CASSPGQLNTEAFF. The CDR3 region has the DNA TGTGCCAGCAGTCCGGGACAGCTTAACACTGAAGCTTTCTTT.

The chain is built from TRBV6-1 and TRBJ2-5; no firm D call. CDR1 and CDR2 from the germline V gene are MNHNS and SASEGT. CDR3 length equals 11 residues. V gave up 4 bases and J gave up 5 bases, with 5 bases separating them. DNA of the CDR3: TGTGCCAGCAGTGCCGAGGAGACCCAGTACTTC. Translation: CASSAEETQYF.

This clone was found once. The chain links TRBV7-2 to TRBJ1-2; 9 nucleotides align to TRBD1. With 2 bases clipped from V and 7 bases from J, the junction kept 11 bases outside the gene matches. Germline CDR1 is SGHTA and CDR2 is FQGNSA. This CDR3 has 16 residues. Here the CDR3 DNA reads TGTGCCAGCAGCTTAACAGGGGGCTCTTTTTCTCGTGGCTACACCTTC. Residues: CASSLTGGSFSRGYTF.

The rearrangement joins TRBV6-5 to TRBJ1-1; TRBD1 aligns across 7 bases. Germline loops: CDR1 MNHEY, CDR2 SVGAGI. J was trimmed by 4 bases and V by 2 bases; bases with no gene match: 7. This CDR3 has 15 amino acids. CDR3 DNA sequence: TGTGCCAGCAGTTACAGAAACCGGGACAGCACTGAAGCTTTCTTT. This sequence encodes CASSYRNRDSTEAFF.

The rearrangement joins TRBV4-3 to TRBJ2-3, with 12 bases aligning to TRBD2. The CDR3 is 17 residues long. In germline, CDR1 is LGHNA, CDR2 YSLEER. V was pared by 0 bases and J by 4 bases, with 5 bases of the junction left unmatched. The CDR3 protein is CASSQESSGGVADTQYF. CDR3 coding DNA: TGCGCCAGCAGCCAAGAGTCTAGCGGGGGGGTGGCAGATACGCAGTATTTT.

This sequence joins TRBV11-2 and TRBJ2-1, with 11 bases aligning to TRBD2. The germline gives CDR1 SGHAT, CDR2 FQNNGV. This CDR3 has 15 amino acids. The ends lost 5 bases at V and 12 bases at J; junction bases unmatched: 12. The DNA of the CDR3 is TGTGCCAGCAGCCAGACTAGCGGGGCTCGAGTCCGGCAGTTCTTC. Encoded protein: CASSQTSGARVRQFF. The full variable domain, in which reference TRBV11-2 and TRBJ2-1 provide the parts outside the CDR3, is EAGVAQSPRYKIIEKRQSVAFWCNPISGHATLYWYQQILGQGPKLLIQFQNNGVVDDSQLPKDRFSAERLKGVDSTLKIQPAKLEDSAVYLCASSQTSGARVRQFFGPGTRLTVL.

This clone was detected only a few times. The genes are TRBV6-6 and TRBJ2-7, with TRBD1 identical over 8 bases. Germline V gives CDR1 MNHNY, CDR2 SVGAGI (reference sequence). Trimming took 5 bases from V and 2 from J; bases not matched to a gene: 5. The CDR3 loop spans 14 amino acids. The CDR3 sequence is CASSRGQGPYEQYF. In nucleotides, the CDR3 is TGTGCCAGCAGTCGCGGACAGGGACCCTACGAGCAGTACTTC.